These 30 T cell receptor beta chains came from one sample sequenced in a study of siplizumab effects on memory and regulatory T cells. Some clones are missing from TCRdb's copy, which holds only in-frame ones; the method was immunoSEQ multiplex PCR. The data contain about 100,000 clones, roughly 93% of them seen just once; the ten biggest clones take up about 1.2%. Sequencing was done on a sample of non-Treg CD4+ T cells sorted from blood. All receptors derive from a human donor in good health.

The CDR3 nucleotides are TGTGCCTGGAGTGGGGGACAGGCCTACGAGCAGTACTTC. Protein product: CAWSGGQAYEQYF. This chain joins TRBV30 and TRBJ2-7; 8 nucleotides line up with TRBD1. V was pared by 1 base and J by 2 bases, with 1 base of the junction left unmatched. Germline CDR1 is GTSNPN and CDR2 is SVGIG (reference sequence). The CDR3 is made up of 13 amino acids.

This rearrangement joins TRBV18 to TRBJ1-2; D unresolved. Germline V gene lookup returns CDR1 KGHSH and CDR2 LQKENI. The CDR3 is made up of 15 amino acids. The germline V and J ends were trimmed by 3 bases and 0 bases, with 11 bases remaining between them. The CDR3 nucleotides are TGTGCCAGCTCACCCTTATCGGGAACTAACTATGGCTACACCTTC. As protein: CASSPLSGTNYGYTF.

V usage is TRBV11-2 and J usage is TRBJ2-7, with D maybe TRBD1 (5 bases). The germline CDR1 and CDR2 sequences are SGHAT and FQNNGV. CDR3 length: 14 amino acids. The V end was cut by 1 base, the J end by 6 bases, with 13 bases between. The CDR3 DNA sequence: TGTGCCAGCAGCTTAGCTCGCAGGGTCCCCGAGCAGTACTTC. The encoded protein is CASSLARRVPEQYF.

The V gene is TRBV6-1, the J gene TRBJ2-7, with 11 bases fitting TRBD1. This CDR3 spans 15 amino acids. The germline gives CDR1 MNHNS, CDR2 SASEGT. With V trimmed by 6 bases and J by 3 bases, 7 bases remained unmatched. CDR3 sequence reads: CASSEMGTGGYEQYF. In DNA form, the CDR3 reads TGTGCCAGCAGCGAAATGGGGACAGGGGGCTACGAGCAGTACTTC.

This clone has only one observation. This chain uses TRBV4-2 with TRBJ1-4, with D possibly matching TRBD1 (5 bases). Trimming removed 3 bases at V and 4 bases at J, with 15 bases between. The CDR3 covers 16 residues. Germline loops: CDR1 LGHNA, CDR2 YNFKEQ. CDR3 loop: CASSQSPGLNNEKLFF. The CDR3 DNA follows: TGTGCCAGCAGCCAGAGCCCGGGACTTAATAATGAAAAACTGTTTTTT.

This clone has just one count. The chain uses TRBV2 and TRBJ2-5, with 9 bases that match TRBD1. This CDR3 has 14 amino acids. V shed 2 bases, J shed 4 bases, and the junction held 2 bases outside the gene matches. The germline gives CDR1 SNHLY, CDR2 FYNNEI. The DNA for the CDR3 is TGTGCCAGCAGTGAACACAGGGGGCTAGAGACCCAGTACTTC. Protein product: CASSEHRGLETQYF.

This sequence joins TRBV2 and TRBJ2-3, with D unresolved. Trimming shortened V by 6 bases and J by 6 bases, and 16 bases separated the two germline ends. In germline, CDR1 is SNHLY, CDR2 FYNNEI. The CDR3 extends over 14 amino acids. CDR3 coding DNA: TGTGCCAGCAGAAACCCCCAAATGTGGGATACGCAGTATTTT. This sequence encodes CASRNPQMWDTQYF.

The chain joins TRBV6-5 to TRBJ2-7; TRBD1 or TRBD2 may be the D gene (5 bases each). Per germline, CDR1 MNHEY and CDR2 SVGAGI. V lost 6 bases and J 6 bases, leaving 12 bases between the germline ends. There are 12 residues in the CDR3. CDR3 sequence: CASSGATGEQYF. DNA of the CDR3: TGTGCCAGCAGCGGGGCCACGGGCGAGCAGTACTTC.

J is TRBJ2-7 and V is TRBV18; perhaps TRBD2 as D (7 bases). There are 14 residues in the CDR3. Germline lookup yields CDR1 KGHSH and CDR2 LQKENI. The ends were cut back, 3 bases at V and 4 bases at J, with 13 bases in the middle. CDR3 coding DNA: TGTGCCAGCTCACCCCGTGGGAGGGGGTACGAGCAGTACTTC. This encodes CASSPRGRGYEQYF.

The chain employs TRBV5-6 and TRBJ2-3; 8 bases are shared with TRBD2. The germline V gene has CDR1 SGHDT and CDR2 YYEEEE. V trimming: 1 base; J trimming: 5 bases; junction bases outside the gene matches: 12. The CDR3 length is 17 residues. As DNA, the CDR3 is TGTGCCAGCAGCTTGTCATTTAGAGCGGGAGATGAAGATACGCAGTATTTT. Encoded protein: CASSLSFRAGDEDTQYF.

The rearrangement links TRBV29-1 to TRBJ2-1; D not certain. This CDR3 spans 13 amino acids. Germline assignment: CDR1 SQVTM and CDR2 ANQGSEA. Trimming cost V 4 bases and J 6 bases, with 13 bases left between them. In DNA, the CDR3 is TGCAGCGTTGGGAAGAGTGCGTCCAATGAGCAGTTCTTC. It specifies CSVGKSASNEQFF.

V is TRBV7-2 and J is TRBJ2-7, with D possibly being TRBD1 or TRBD2 (5 bases each). Germline values: CDR1 SGHTA, CDR2 FQGNSA. Trimming shortened V by 6 bases and J by 0 bases, and 15 bases separated the two germline ends. The CDR3 contains 15 residues. The CDR3 is CASRSRDGSSYEQYF. CDR3 DNA: TGTGCCAGCAGGTCCAGGGATGGGAGCTCCTACGAGCAGTACTTC.

The chain carries TRBV29-1 and TRBJ2-2, with 8 nucleotides matching TRBD1. The CDR3 sequence is 13 residues long. Per the germline V gene, CDR1 is SQVTM and CDR2 is ANQGSEA. CDR3 bases: TGCAGTCACAGGGGGTTAAACACCGGGGAGCTGTTTTTT. Its protein is CSHRGLNTGELFF.

In its sample, this clone was seen a few times. The genes are TRBV5-3 and TRBJ1-4; D ambiguous. TRBV5-3 carries the ORF label, with uncertain function. The CDR3 covers 12 residues. The V and J ends lost 4 bases and 5 bases respectively, with 6 bases between them. This CDR3 reads CARSHPNEKLFF. The DNA for the CDR3 is TGTGCCAGAAGCCACCCCAATGAAAAACTGTTTTTT.

The CDR3 here is CASSPGAPYEQYF. Here the CDR3 DNA reads TGTGCCAGCTCACCAGGGGCCCCCTACGAGCAGTACTTC. The chain joins TRBV18 to TRBJ2-7, with a tentative D call TRBD1 (5 bases). CDR3 size: 13 residues. Trimming cost V 2 bases and J 2 bases, with 7 bases left between them. Per germline, CDR1 KGHSH and CDR2 LQKENI.

The chain carries TRBV2 and TRBJ1-6; D remains unclear. This CDR3 is 13 amino acids long. The germline CDR1 and CDR2 sequences are SNHLY and FYNNEI. The V and J ends lost 9 bases and 5 bases respectively, with 11 bases between them. CDR3 protein: CASSGWNNSPLHF. The CDR3 DNA sequence: TGTGCCAGTTCGGGGTGGAATAATTCACCCCTCCACTTT.

The chain joins TRBV28 to TRBJ2-5; no reliable D call. The germline V gene has CDR1 MDHEN and CDR2 SYDVKM. This CDR3 spans 14 amino acids. Trimming pared 6 bases from V and 7 bases from J, leaving 18 bases between. CDR3 bases: TGTGCCAGCAGCCCATCAAGGACGGCTAGGACCCAGTACTTC. Protein sequence: CASSPSRTARTQYF.

The chain employs TRBV6-5 and TRBJ1-2, with TRBD1 as a possible D gene (5 bases). Trimming pared 2 bases from V and 8 bases from J, leaving 12 bases between. The CDR3 has 13 residues. CDR1 is MNHEY and CDR2 is SVGAGI in the germline V gene. The CDR3 sequence is CASSYMGGAGYTF. CDR3 coding DNA: TGTGCCAGCAGTTACATGGGAGGGGCCGGCTACACCTTC.

The rearrangement uses TRBV27 and TRBJ1-3, with D possibly matching TRBD1 (6 bases). This CDR3 is built from 14 residues. V was clipped by 8 bases and J by 4 bases, with 15 bases between them. Germline CDR1 and CDR2: MNHEY and SMNVEV (reference sequence). The CDR3 DNA reads TGTGCCAGCGCTATATCAGGGGCCGGAAACACCATATATTTT. This translates into CASAISGAGNTIYF.

The count of this clone is one. The J gene is TRBJ2-2, the V gene TRBV6-5; no clear D. Per germline, CDR1 MNHEY and CDR2 SVGAGI. V was clipped by 3 bases and J by 7 bases, with 3 bases between them. The CDR3 extends over 11 amino acids. CDR3 sequence reads: CASSYGGELFF. The CDR3 region has the DNA TGTGCCAGCAGTTATGGCGGGGAGCTGTTTTTT.

The gene calls are TRBV14 and TRBJ2-3; D is possibly TRBD1 (6 bases). CDR3 size: 16 residues. V was cut by 5 bases and J by 2 bases, with 17 bases left in between. CDR1 and CDR2 (germline): SGHDN, FVKESK. CDR3 coding DNA: TGTGCCAGCAGCTCCGGGACACGACAAATCACAGATACGCAGTATTTT. This sequence encodes CASSSGTRQITDTQYF.

The J gene is TRBJ2-5, the V gene TRBV11-3, with 9 bases fitting TRBD2. V lost 3 bases to trimming and J lost 5 bases; unmatched junction nucleotides: 7. Germline assignment: CDR1 SGHNT and CDR2 YENEEA. This CDR3 contains 15 residues. The CDR3 DNA is TGTGCCAGCAGCTTGACTAGCGGAGTAGGGGAGACCCAGTACTTC. It translates to CASSLTSGVGETQYF.

This clone was observed once. This chain links TRBV19 with TRBJ1-5; D may be TRBD1 (5 bases). The CDR3 is made up of 18 amino acids. V dropped 6 bases and J dropped 0 bases, with 21 bases sitting between them. Looked up from germline, CDR1 is LNHDA and CDR2 is SQIVND (reference sequence). CDR3 sequence reads: CASSRTKGEFDSNQPQHF. CDR3 in DNA: TGTGCCAGTAGCCGAACAAAAGGGGAATTTGATAGCAATCAGCCCCAGCATTTT.

The rearrangement joins TRBV27 to TRBJ2-2, with 13 bases matching TRBD2. The J segment lost 8 bases and the V segment lost 6 bases, leaving 3 bases of the junction unmatched. The CDR3 is 14 amino acids. CDR1 and CDR2 (germline): MNHEY, SMNVEV (reference sequence). CDR3 amino acids: CASSQGLAGGELFF. In nucleotides, the CDR3 is TGTGCCAGCAGCCAGGGACTAGCGGGGGGGGAGCTGTTTTTT.

This clone appeared once. The genes are TRBV5-1 and TRBJ2-7; 7 bases fit TRBD1. Trimming cost V 3 bases and J 1 base; bases outside gene matches: 13. The CDR3 runs 17 residues. Germline V gives CDR1 SGHRS, CDR2 YFSETQ. The CDR3 loop reads CASSSPPGTDFSYEQYF. In nucleotides, the CDR3 is TGCGCCAGCAGCTCCCCACCCGGGACAGATTTTTCCTACGAGCAGTACTTC.

This clone appeared a single time. The gene calls are TRBV7-3 and TRBJ1-1, with D possibly being TRBD1 (6 bases). The germline V gene encodes CDR1 SGHTA and CDR2 FQGTGA. V was cut by 0 bases and J by 5 bases, with 10 bases left in between. This CDR3 spans 14 amino acids. The CDR3 DNA sequence: TGTGCCAGCAGCTTAACTACAGGGAATACTGAAGCTTTCTTT. This codes for CASSLTTGNTEAFF. The full variable domain, with the rest looked up from reference TRBV7-3 and TRBJ1-1, is GAGVSQTPSNKVTEKGKYVELRCDPISGHTALYWYRQSLGQGPEFLIYFQGTGAADDSGLPNDRFFAVRPEGSVSTLKIQRTERGDSAVYLCASSLTTGNTEAFFGQGTRLTVV.

This sequence joins TRBV6-6 and TRBJ2-7; TRBD1 matches 7 bases. Unmatched junction bases numbered 10, after V lost 2 bases and J lost 6 bases. CDR1 is MNHNY and CDR2 is SVGAGI in the germline V gene (reference sequence). CDR3 length: 15 amino acids. CDR3 region: CASSYGGQASVEQYF. DNA of the CDR3: TGTGCCAGCAGTTACGGCGGACAGGCCTCCGTCGAGCAGTACTTC.

V gene TRBV18 combines with J gene TRBJ2-2; TRBD2 matches 13 bases. The CDR3 spans 16 residues. CDR1 KGHSH and CDR2 LQKENI come from the germline V gene. V lost 4 bases, J lost 7 bases, and 6 bases stayed unmatched. The chain's CDR3 is CASSQGLAGADGELFF. The CDR3 DNA reads as TGTGCCAGCTCACAAGGACTAGCGGGAGCTGACGGGGAGCTGTTTTTT.

This CDR3 is CASRTAGPGELFF. In DNA form, the CDR3 reads TGTGCCAGCAGAACTGCCGGACCCGGGGAGCTGTTTTTT. The J gene is TRBJ2-2, the V gene TRBV6-5; no definite D call. Per germline, CDR1 MNHEY and CDR2 SVGAGI. V was clipped by 6 bases and J by 6 bases, with 11 bases between them. The CDR3 spans 13 residues.

The chain is built from TRBV29-1 and TRBJ1-3; perhaps TRBD1 as D (5 bases). V was cut by 7 bases and J by 2 bases, with 15 bases left in between. CDR1 and CDR2 from the germline V gene are SQVTM and ANQGSEA. CDR3 length equals 14 residues. For the CDR3, the DNA is TGCAGCGGGGGGACCGGGGGTGCTGGAAACACCATATATTTT. It codes for CSGGTGGAGNTIYF. Together with reference TRBV29-1 and TRBJ1-3, the CDR3 gives the full variable domain: SAVISQKPSRDICQRGTSLTIQCQVDSQVTMMFWYRQQPGQSLTLIATANQGSEATYESGFVIDKFPISRPNLTFSTLTVSNMSPEDSSIYLCSGGTGGAGNTIYFGEGSWLTVV.